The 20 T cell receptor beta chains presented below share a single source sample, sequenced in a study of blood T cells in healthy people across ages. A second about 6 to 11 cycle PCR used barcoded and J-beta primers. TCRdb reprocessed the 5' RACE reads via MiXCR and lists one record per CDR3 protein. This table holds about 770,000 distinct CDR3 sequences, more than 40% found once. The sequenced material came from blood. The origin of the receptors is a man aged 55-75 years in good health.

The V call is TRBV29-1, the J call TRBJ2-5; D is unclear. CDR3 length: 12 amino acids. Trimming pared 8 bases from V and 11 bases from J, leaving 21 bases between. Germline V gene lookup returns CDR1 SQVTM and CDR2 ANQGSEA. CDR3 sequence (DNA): TGCAGCACTTTAGAGAGCCACAATGAGCAGTACTTC. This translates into CSTLESHNEQYF. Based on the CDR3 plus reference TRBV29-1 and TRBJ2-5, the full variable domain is SAVISQKPSRDICQRGTSLTIQCQVDSQVTMMFWYRQQPGQSLTLIATANQGSEATYESGFVIDKFPISRPNLTFSTLTVSNMSPEDSSIYLCSTLESHNEQYFGPGTRLLVL.

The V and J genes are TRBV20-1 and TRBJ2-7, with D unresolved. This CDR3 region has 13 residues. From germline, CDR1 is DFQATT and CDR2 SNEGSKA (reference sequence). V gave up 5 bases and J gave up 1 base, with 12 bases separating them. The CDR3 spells CSASRTLSYEQYF. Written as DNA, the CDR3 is TGCAGTGCTTCCCGCACACTTTCCTACGAGCAGTACTTC.

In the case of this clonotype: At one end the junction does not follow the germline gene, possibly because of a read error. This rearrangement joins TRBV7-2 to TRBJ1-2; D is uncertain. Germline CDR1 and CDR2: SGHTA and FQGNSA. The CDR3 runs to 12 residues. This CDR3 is CASTHTAYDYTF. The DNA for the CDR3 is TGTGCCAGCACCCATACTGCCTATGACTACACCTTC.

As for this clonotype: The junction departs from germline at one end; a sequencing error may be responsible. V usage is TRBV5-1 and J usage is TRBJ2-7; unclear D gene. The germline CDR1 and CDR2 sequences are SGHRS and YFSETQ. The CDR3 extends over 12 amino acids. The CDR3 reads CASSSRRYERYF. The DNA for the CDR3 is TGCGCCAGCAGCTCCCGTCGCTACGAGCGGTACTTC. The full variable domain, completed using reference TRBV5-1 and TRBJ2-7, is KAGVTQTPRYLIKTRGQQVTLSCSPISGHRSVSWYQQTPGQGLQFLFEYFSETQRNKGNFPGRFSGRQFSNSRSEMNVSTLELGDSALYLCASSSRRYERYFGPGTRLTVT.

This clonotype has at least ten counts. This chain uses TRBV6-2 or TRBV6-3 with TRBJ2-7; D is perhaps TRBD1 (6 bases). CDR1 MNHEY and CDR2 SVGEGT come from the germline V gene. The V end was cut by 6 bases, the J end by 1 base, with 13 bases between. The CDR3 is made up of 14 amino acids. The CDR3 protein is CASSPRQVSYEQYF. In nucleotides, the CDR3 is TGTGCCAGCAGCCCCCGACAGGTTTCCTACGAGCAGTACTTC.

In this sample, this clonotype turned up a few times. CDR3 in DNA: TGTGCCAGCAGCACGACAGGGGACTATGGCTACACCTTC. It codes for CASSTTGDYGYTF. V usage is TRBV7-9 and J usage is TRBJ1-2; TRBD1 agrees at 8 bases. With V trimmed by 5 bases and J by 3 bases, 2 bases remained unmatched. The CDR3 loop spans 13 amino acids. The germline V gene has CDR1 SEHNR and CDR2 FQNEAQ (reference sequence).

The CDR3 DNA sequence: TGTGCCAGCAGCCGTGGACTTACTGGCAATGAGCAGTTCTTC. Protein product: CASSRGLTGNEQFF. This chain uses TRBV28 with TRBJ2-1; weak D call: TRBD2 (5 bases). Germline V gene data show CDR1 as MDHEN and CDR2 as SYDVKM. V shed 6 bases and J shed 6 bases, with 15 bases lying between them. CDR3 size: 14 residues.

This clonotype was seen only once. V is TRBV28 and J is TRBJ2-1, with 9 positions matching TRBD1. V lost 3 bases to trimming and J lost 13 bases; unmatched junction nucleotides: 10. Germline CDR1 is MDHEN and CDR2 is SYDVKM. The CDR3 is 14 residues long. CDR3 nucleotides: TGTGCCAGCAGTTTGGGGGACAGGGAGGAGACCCAGTTCTTC. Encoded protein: CASSLGDREETQFF.

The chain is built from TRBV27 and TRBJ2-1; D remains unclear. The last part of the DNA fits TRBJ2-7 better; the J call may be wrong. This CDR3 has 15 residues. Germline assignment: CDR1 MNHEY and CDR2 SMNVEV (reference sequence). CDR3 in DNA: TGTGCCAGCAGTCAAGTACCGAGCTCCTACAATGAGCAGTACTTC. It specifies CASSQVPSSYNEQYF.

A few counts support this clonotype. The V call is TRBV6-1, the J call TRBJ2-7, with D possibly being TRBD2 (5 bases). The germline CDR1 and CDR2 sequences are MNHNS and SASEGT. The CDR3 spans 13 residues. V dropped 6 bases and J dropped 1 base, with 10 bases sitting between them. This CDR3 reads CASRPRASYEQYF. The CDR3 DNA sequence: TGTGCCAGCAGGCCGAGGGCTTCCTACGAGCAGTACTTC.

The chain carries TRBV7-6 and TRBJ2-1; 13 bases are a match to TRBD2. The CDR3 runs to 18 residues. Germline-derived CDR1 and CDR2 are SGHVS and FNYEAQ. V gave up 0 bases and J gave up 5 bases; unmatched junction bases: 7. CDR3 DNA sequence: TGTGCCAGCAGCTTAGCGATAGGACTAGCGGGGGAAGACAATGAGCAGTTCTTC. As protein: CASSLAIGLAGEDNEQFF. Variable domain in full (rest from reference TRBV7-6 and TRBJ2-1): GAGVSQSPRYKVTKRGQDVALRCDPISGHVSLYWYRQALGQGPEFLTYFNYEAQQDKSGLPNDRFSAERPEGSISTLTIQRTEQRDSAMYRCASSLAIGLAGEDNEQFFGPGTRLTVL.

The CDR3 sequence: CATSEPGQGASGELFF. Here the CDR3 DNA reads TGTGCCACCAGTGAGCCGGGACAGGGGGCATCGGGGGAGCTGTTTTTT. This chain uses TRBV24-1 with TRBJ2-2, with 12 bases that match TRBD1. J gave up 8 bases and V 4 bases, and 7 bases lay outside the gene matches. The germline CDR1 and CDR2 sequences are KGHDR and SFDVKD. This CDR3 is built from 16 residues.

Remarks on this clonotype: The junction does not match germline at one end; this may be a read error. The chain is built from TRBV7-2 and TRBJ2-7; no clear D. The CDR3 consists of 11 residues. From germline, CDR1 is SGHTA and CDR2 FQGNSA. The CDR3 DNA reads TGTGCCAGCAGCAGTTCCTTCGAGCAGTACTTC. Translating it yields CASSSSFEQYF.

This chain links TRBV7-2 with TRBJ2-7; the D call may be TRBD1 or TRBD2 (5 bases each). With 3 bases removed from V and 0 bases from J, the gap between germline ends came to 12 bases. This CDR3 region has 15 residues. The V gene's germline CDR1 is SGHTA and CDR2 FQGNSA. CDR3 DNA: TGTGCCAGCAGCTTTGGGGGATCGCCCTCCTACGAGCAGTACTTC. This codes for CASSFGGSPSYEQYF.

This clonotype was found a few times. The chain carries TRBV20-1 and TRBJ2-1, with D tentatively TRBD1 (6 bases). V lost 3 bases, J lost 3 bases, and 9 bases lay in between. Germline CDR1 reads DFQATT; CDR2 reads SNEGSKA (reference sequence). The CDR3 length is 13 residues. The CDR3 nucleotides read TGCAGTGCTAGTCGACAGGACTACAATGAGCAGTTCTTC. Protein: CSASRQDYNEQFF.

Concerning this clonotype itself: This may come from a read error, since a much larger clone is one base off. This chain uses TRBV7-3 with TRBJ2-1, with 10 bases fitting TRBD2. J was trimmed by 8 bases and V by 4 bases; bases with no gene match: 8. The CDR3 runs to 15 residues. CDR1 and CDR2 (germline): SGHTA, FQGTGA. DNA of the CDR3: TGTGCCAGCAGCTCACAAGCGGGGGGGCCGTATGAGCAGTTCTTC. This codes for CASSSQAGGPYEQFF.

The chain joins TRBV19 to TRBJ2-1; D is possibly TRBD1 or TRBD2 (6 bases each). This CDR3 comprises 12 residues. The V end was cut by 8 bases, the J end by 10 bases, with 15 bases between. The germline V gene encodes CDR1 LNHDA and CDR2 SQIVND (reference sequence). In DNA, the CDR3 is TGTGCCAGTGTGGGGGGCCCAGGGGAGCAGTTCTTC. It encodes CASVGGPGEQFF.

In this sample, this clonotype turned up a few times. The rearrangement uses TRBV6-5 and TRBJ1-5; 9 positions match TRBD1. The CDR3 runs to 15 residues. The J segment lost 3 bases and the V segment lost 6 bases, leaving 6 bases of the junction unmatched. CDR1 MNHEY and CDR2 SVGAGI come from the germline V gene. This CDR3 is CASRQGQGHNQPQHF. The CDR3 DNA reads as TGTGCCAGCAGACAGGGACAGGGACACAATCAGCCCCAGCATTTT.

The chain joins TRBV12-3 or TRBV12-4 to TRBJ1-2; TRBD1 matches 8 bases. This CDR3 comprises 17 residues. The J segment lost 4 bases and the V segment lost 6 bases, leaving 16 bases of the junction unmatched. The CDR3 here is CASRPGQGSSFSYGYTF. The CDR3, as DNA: TGTGCCAGCAGGCCTGGACAGGGTTCATCATTTTCCTATGGCTACACCTTC.

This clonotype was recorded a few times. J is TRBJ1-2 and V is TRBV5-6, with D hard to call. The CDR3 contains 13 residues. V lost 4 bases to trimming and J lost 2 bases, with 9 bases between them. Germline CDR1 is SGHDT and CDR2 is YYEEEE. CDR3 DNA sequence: TGTGCCAGCAGCCCGCGTCTGAACTATGGCTACACCTTC. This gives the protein CASSPRLNYGYTF.